Sequencing of this T cell receptor beta chain was carried out in a study of PD-1 blockade in classical Hodgkin lymphoma. The data were produced by immunoSEQ multiplex PCR, yet TCRdb's version contains in-frame clones alone and is incomplete. The data contain approximately 29,000 clones, over 75% of them seen just once; the ten biggest clones take up about a sixth. This clone was seen a single time. The time point was: cycle 4 day 1 (C4D1), after 6 weeks of nivolumab. Relapses following autologous stem cell transplantation were seen in all patients, with brentuximab vedotin exposure varying. Trimming removed 6 bases from V and 4 bases from J, with 9 bases in between. The CDR3 has 12 amino acids. Per the germline V gene, CDR1 is SNHLY and CDR2 is FYNNEI.

The specimen was peripheral blood mononuclear cells (PBMCs), collected before the fourth cycle of nivolumab. The receptor's source is a human donor with classical Hodgkin lymphoma. The V and J genes are TRBV2 and TRBJ2-5; TRBD2 might be the D (6 bases). The CDR3 DNA reads TGTGCCAGCAGCGGGAGCGCAGAGACCCAGTACTTC. Encoded protein: CASSGSAETQYF.